This T cell receptor beta chain was found in a study of T-cell reconstitution after alpha-beta-depleted transplantation in children. Germline V gives CDR1 LGHNA, CDR2 YSLEER. This CDR3 region has 14 residues. Trimming pared 4 bases from V and 3 bases from J, leaving 12 bases between. Unique molecular identifiers were incorporated during preparation of the TCRbeta library. Each CDR3 protein gets one entry after TCRdb re-called the PCR reads with MiXCR. Among around 480,000 distinct CDR3 sequences listed, about 30% were seen once. The input for sequencing was PBMCs from the stem cell graft donor, taken from the stem cell graft. The J gene is TRBJ1-2, the V gene TRBV4-3, with unresolved D. The clonotype originates from a human donor who donated a stem cell graft to a child with aplastic anemia. CDR3 sequence reads: CASSRETSHYGYTF. The DNA for the CDR3 is TGCGCCAGCAGCCGGGAAACGTCCCACTATGGCTACACCTTC.